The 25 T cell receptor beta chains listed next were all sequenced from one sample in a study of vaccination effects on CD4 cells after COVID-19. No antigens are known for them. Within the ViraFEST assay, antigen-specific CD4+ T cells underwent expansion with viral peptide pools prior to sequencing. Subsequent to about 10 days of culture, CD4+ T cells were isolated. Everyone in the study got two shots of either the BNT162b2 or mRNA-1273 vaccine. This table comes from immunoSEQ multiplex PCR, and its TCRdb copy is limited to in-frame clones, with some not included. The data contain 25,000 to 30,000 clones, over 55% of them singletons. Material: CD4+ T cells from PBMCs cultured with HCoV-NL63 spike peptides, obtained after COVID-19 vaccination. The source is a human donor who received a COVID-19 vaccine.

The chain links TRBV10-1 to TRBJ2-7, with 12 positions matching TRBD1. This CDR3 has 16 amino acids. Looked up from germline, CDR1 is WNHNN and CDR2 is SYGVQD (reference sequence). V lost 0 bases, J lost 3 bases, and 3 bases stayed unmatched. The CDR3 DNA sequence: TGCGCCAGCAGTGAGTCGGGGACAGGGGGCTTCTACGAGCAGTACTTC. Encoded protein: CASSESGTGGFYEQYF.

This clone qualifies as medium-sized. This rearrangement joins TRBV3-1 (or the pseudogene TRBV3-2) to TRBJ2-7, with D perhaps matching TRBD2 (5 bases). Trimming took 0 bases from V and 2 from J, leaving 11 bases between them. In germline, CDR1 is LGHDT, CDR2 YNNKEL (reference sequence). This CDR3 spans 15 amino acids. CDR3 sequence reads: CASSQDLVLAYEQYF. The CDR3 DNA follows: TGTGCCAGCAGCCAAGATCTGGTACTAGCCTACGAGCAGTACTTC.

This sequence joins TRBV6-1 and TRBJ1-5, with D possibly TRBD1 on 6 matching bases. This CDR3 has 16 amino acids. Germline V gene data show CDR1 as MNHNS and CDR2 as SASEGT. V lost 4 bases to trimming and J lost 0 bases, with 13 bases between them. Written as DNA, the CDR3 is TGTGCCAGCAGTGTCTTCCAGGGGAATAGCAATCAGCCCCAGCATTTT. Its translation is CASSVFQGNSNQPQHF.

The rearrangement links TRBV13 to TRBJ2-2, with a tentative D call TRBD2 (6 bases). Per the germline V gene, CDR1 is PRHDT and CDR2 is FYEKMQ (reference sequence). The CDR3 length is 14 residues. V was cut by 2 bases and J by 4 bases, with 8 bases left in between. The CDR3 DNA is TGTGCCAGCAGCTTACTAGCGCCCACCGGGGAGCTGTTTTTT. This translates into CASSLLAPTGELFF.

CDR3 loop: CASSYGRSGLAPESYEQYF. The DNA of the CDR3 is TGTGCCAGCAGTTACGGAAGGTCAGGACTAGCGCCCGAATCCTACGAGCAGTACTTC. V is TRBV6-2 or TRBV6-3 and J is TRBJ2-7; 9 bases agree with TRBD2. The V segment lost 2 bases and the J segment 1 base; nucleotides outside the gene matches: 15. The CDR3 has 19 amino acids. CDR1 and CDR2 from the germline V gene are MNHEY and SVGEGT.

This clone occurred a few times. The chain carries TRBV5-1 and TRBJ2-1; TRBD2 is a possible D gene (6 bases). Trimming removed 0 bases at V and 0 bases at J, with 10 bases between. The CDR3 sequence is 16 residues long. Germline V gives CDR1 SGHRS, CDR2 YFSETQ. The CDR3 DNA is TGCGCCAGCAGCTTGGCCTACGGGAGCTCCTACAATGAGCAGTTCTTC. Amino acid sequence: CASSLAYGSSYNEQFF.

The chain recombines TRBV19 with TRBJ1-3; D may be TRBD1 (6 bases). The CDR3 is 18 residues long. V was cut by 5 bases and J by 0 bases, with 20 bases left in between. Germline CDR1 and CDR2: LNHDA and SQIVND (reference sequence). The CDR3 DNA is TGTGCCAGTAGTTCCCCCCTTACAGGGCACCGCTCTGGAAACACCATATATTTT. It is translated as CASSSPLTGHRSGNTIYF. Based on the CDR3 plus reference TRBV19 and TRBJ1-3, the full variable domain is DGGITQSPKYLFRKEGQNVTLSCEQNLNHDAMYWYRQDPGQGLRLIYYSQIVNDFQKGDIAEGYSVSREKKESFPLTVTSAQKNPTAFYLCASSSPLTGHRSGNTIYFGEGSWLTVV.

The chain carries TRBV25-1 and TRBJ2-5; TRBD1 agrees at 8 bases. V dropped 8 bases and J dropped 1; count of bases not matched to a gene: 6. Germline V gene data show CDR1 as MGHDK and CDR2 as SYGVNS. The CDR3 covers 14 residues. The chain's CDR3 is CASGPTGVQETQYF. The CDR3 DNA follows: TGTGCCAGCGGGCCGACAGGGGTCCAAGAGACCCAGTACTTC.

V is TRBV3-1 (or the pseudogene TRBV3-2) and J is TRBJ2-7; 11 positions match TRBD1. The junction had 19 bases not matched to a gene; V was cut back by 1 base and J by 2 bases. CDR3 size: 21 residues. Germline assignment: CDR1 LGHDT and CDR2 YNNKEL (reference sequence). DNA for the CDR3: TGTGCCAGCAGCCAAGGAAGGGCGCGGGACAGGGGGTTTGGAGAAACCTACGAGCAGTACTTC. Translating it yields CASSQGRARDRGFGETYEQYF.

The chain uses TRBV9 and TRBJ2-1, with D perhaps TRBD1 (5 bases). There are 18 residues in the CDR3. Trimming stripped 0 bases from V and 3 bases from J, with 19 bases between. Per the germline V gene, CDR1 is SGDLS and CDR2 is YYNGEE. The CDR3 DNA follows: TGTGCCAGCAGCGTAGGCATAGGAACAGGCCTAGACTACAATGAGCAGTTCTTC. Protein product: CASSVGIGTGLDYNEQFF.

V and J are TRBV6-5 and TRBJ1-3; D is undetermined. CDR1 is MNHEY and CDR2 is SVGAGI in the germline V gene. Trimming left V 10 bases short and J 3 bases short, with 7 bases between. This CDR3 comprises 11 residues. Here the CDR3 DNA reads TGTGCCATCTTCGATGGAAACACCATATATTTT. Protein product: CAIFDGNTIYF.

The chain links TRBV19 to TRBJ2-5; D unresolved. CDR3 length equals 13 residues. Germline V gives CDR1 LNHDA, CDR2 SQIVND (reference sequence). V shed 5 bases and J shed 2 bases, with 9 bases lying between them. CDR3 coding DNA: TGTGCCAGTAGTCGTGGGGTACAAGAGACCCAGTACTTC. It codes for CASSRGVQETQYF.

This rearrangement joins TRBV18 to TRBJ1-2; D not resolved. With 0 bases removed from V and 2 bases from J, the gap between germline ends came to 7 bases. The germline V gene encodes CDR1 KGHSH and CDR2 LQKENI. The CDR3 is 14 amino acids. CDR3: CASSPPGENYGYTF. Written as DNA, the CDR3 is TGTGCCAGCTCACCACCGGGCGAGAACTATGGCTACACCTTC.

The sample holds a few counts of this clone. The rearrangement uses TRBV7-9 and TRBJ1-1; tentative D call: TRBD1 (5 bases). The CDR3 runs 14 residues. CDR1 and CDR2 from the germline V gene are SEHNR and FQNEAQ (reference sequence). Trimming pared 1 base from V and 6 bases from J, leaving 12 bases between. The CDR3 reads CASSLETKGAEAFF. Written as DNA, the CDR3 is TGTGCCAGCAGCTTAGAGACGAAAGGGGCTGAAGCTTTCTTT.

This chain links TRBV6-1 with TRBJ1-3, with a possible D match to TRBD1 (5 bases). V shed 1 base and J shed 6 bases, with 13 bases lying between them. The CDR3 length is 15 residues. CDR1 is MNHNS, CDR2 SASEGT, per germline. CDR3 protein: CASSEVGRVTNTIYF. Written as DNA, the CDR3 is TGTGCCAGCAGTGAAGTTGGCAGGGTAACAAACACCATATATTTT.

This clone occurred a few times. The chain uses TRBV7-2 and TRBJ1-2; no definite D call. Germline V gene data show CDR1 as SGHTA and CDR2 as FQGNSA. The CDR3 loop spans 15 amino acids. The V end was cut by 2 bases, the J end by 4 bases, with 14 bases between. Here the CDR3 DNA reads TGTGCCAGCAGCTTACCCGCGACAATCGGCTATGGCTACACCTTC. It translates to CASSLPATIGYGYTF.

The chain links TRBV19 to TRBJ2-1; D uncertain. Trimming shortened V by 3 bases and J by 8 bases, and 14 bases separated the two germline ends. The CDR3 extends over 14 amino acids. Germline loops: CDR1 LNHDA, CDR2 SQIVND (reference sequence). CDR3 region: CASSIKTPSYEQFF. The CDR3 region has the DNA TGTGCCAGTAGTATTAAGACTCCCTCTTATGAGCAGTTCTTC.

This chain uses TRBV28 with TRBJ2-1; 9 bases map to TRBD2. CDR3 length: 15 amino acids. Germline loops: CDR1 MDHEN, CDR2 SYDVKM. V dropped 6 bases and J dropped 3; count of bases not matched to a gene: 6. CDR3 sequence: CASRTTSGDYNEQFF. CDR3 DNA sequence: TGTGCCAGCAGGACGACTAGCGGAGACTACAATGAGCAGTTCTTC.

CDR3 region: CASSLMTSGRNEQFF. The CDR3 DNA reads as TGTGCCAGCAGCTTAATGACTAGCGGGAGGAATGAGCAGTTCTTC. The rearrangement joins TRBV5-4 to TRBJ2-1; 13 bases fit TRBD2. With V trimmed by 2 bases and J by 7 bases, 3 bases remained unmatched. Germline values: CDR1 SGHNT, CDR2 YYREEE (reference sequence). The CDR3 has 15 residues.

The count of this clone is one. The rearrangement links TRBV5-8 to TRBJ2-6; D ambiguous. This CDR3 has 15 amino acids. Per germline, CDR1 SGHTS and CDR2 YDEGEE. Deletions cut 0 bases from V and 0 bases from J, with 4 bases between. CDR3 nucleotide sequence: TGTGCCAGCAGCTTGGTCATCTCTGGGGCCAACGTCCTGACTTTC. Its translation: CASSLVISGANVLTF.

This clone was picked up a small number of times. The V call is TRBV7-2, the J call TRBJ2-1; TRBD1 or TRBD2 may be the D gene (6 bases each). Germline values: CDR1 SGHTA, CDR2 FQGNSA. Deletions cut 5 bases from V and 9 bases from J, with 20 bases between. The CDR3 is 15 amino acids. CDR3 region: CASSLLMRGATEQFF. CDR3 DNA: TGTGCCAGCAGCCTGCTGATGAGGGGGGCCACTGAGCAGTTCTTC.

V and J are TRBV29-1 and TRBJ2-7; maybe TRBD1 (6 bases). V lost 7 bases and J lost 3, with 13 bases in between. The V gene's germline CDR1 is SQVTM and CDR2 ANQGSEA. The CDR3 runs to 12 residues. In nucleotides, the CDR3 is TGCAGCGCCCTGACGGACAGCTACGAGCAGTACTTC. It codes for CSALTDSYEQYF.

Written as DNA, the CDR3 is TGTGCCAGCAGCTTACTTCCCAGGGACAGACTCTATGGCTACACCTTC. This codes for CASSLLPRDRLYGYTF. The chain recombines TRBV11-3 with TRBJ1-2; 7 nucleotides align to TRBD1. This CDR3 region has 16 residues. CDR1 and CDR2 (germline): SGHNT, YENEEA. J was trimmed by 4 bases and V by 2 bases; bases with no gene match: 10.

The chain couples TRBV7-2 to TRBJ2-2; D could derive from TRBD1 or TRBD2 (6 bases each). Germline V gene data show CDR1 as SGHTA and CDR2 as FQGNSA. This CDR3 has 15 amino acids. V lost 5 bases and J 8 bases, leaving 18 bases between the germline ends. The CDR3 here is CASSLRGAGSGELFF. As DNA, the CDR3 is TGTGCCAGCAGCCTTAGGGGGGCCGGATCGGGGGAGCTGTTTTTT. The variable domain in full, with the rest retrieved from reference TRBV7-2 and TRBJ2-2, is GAGVSQSPSNKVTEKGKDVELRCDPISGHTALYWYRQSLGQGLEFLIYFQGNSAPDKSGLPSDRFSAERTGGSVSTLTIQRTQQEDSAVYLCASSLRGAGSGELFFGEGSRLTVL.

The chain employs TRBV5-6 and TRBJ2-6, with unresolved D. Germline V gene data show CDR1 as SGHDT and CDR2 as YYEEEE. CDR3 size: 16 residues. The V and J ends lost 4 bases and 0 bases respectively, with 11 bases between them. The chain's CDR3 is CASSPNWGSGANVLTF. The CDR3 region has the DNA TGTGCCAGCAGCCCCAACTGGGGCTCTGGGGCCAACGTCCTGACTTTC.